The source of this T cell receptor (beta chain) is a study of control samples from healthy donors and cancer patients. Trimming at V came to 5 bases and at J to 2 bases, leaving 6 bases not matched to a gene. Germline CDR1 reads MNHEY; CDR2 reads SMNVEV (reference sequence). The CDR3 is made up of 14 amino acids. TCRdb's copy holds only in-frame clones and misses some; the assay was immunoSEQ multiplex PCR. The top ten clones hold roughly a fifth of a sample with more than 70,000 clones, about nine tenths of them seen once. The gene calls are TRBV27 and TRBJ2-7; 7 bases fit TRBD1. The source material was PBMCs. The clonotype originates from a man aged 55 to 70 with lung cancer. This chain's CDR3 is CASSDDRDTYEQYF. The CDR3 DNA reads TGTGCCAGCAGTGACGACAGGGATACCTACGAGCAGTACTTC.